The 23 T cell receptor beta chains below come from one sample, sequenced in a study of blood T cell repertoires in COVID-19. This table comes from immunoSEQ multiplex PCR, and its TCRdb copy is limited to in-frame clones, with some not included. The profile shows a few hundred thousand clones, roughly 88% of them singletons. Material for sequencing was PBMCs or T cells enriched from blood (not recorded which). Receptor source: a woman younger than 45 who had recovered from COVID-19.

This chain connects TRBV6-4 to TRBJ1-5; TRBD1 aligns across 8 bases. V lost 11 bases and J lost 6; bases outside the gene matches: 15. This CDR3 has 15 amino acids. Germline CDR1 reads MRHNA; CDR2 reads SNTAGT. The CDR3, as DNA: TGTGCCTGCGGGCCGATGGACAGGGTCCCTCAGCCCCAGCATTTT. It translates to CACGPMDRVPQPQHF.

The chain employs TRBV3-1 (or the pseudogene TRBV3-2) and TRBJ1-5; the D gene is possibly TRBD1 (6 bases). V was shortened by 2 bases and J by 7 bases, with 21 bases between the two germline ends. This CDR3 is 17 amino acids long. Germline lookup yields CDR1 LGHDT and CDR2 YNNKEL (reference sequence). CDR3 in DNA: TGTGCCAGCAGCCAAAGATGGGGACAAAATCGGAGACAGCCCCAGCATTTT. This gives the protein CASSQRWGQNRRQPQHF.

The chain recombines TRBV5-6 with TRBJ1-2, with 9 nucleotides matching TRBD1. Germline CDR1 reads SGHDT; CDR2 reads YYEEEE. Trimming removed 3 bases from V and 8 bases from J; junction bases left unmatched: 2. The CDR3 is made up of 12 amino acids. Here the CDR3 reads CASSWTGEGYTF. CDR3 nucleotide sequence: TGTGCCAGCAGCTGGACAGGGGAGGGCTACACCTTC.

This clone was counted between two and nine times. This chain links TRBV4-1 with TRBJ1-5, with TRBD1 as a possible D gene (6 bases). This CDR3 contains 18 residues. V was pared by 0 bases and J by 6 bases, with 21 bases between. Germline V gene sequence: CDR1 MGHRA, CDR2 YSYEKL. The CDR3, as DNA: TGCGCCAGCAGCCAAGAGAGGGGGAGGGGCGTCGATTTTCAGCCCCAGCATTTT. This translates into CASSQERGRGVDFQPQHF.

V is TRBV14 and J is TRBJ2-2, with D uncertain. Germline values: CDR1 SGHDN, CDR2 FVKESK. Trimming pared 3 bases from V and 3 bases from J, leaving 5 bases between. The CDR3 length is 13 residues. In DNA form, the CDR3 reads TGTGCCAGCAGCCAGGCATACACCGGGGAGCTGTTTTTT. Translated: CASSQAYTGELFF. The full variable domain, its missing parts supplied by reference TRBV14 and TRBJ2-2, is EAGVTQFPSHSVIEKGQTVTLRCDPISGHDNLYWYRRVMGKEIKFLLHFVKESKQDESGMPNNRFLAERTGGTYSTLKVQPAELEDSGVYFCASSQAYTGELFFGEGSRLTVL.

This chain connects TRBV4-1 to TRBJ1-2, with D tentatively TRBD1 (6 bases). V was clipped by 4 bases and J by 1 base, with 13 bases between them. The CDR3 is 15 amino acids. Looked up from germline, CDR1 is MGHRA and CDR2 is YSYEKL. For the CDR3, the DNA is TGCGCCAGCAGCCCCAGTTACAGGGATAACTATGGCTACACCTTC. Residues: CASSPSYRDNYGYTF.

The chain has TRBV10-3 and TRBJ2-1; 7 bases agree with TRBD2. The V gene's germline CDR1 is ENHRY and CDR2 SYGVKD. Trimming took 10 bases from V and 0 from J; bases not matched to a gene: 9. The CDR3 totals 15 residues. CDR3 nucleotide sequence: TGTGCCACGGAAGGCGGGAGCTCCTCCTACAATGAGCAGTTCTTC. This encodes CATEGGSSSYNEQFF.

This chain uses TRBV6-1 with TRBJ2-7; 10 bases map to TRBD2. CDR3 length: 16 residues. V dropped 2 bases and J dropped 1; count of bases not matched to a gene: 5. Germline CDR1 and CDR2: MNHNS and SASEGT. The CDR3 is CASSEWIAGGSYEQYF. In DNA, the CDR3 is TGTGCCAGCAGTGAATGGATAGCGGGAGGTTCCTACGAGCAGTACTTC.

The CDR3: CASSAGTSGLQETQYF. In DNA, the CDR3 is TGCGCCAGCAGCGCTGGGACTAGCGGGCTCCAAGAGACCCAGTACTTC. The rearrangement joins TRBV5-1 to TRBJ2-5, with 12 bases fitting TRBD2. The CDR3 totals 16 residues. Germline CDR1 and CDR2: SGHRS and YFSETQ. The V and J ends lost 4 bases and 1 base, in that order; junction bases with no gene match: 5.

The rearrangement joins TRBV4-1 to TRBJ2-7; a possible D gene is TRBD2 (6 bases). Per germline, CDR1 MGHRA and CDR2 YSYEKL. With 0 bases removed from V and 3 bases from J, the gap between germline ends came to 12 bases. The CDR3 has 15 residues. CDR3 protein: CASSQETRKNYEQYF. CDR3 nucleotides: TGCGCCAGCAGCCAAGAGACTAGGAAAAACTACGAGCAGTACTTC.

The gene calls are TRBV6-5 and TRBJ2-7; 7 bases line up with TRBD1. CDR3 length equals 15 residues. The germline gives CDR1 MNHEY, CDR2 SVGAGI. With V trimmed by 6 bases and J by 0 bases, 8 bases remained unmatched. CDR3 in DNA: TGTGCCAGCAGGGGACGGACAGGTAGCTCCTACGAGCAGTACTTC. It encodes CASRGRTGSSYEQYF.

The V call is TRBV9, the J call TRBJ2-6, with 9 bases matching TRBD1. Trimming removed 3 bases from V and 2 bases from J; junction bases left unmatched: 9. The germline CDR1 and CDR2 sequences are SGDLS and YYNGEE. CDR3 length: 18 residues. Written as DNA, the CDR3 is TGTGCCAGCAGCGGATACAGGGGGCGCATTCCTGGGGCCAACGTCCTGACTTTC. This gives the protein CASSGYRGRIPGANVLTF.

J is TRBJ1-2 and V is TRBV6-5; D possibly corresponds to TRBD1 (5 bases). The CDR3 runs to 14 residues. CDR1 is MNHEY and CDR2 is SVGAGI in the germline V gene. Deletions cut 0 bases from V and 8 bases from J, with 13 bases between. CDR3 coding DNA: TGTGCCAGCAGTTACTCGAATAGGGGAGGCGGCTACACCTTC. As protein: CASSYSNRGGGYTF.

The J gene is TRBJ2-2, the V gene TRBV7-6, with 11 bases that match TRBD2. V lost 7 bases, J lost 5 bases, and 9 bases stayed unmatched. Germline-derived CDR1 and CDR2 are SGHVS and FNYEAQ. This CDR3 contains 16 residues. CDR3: CASTQTRTSGTGELFF. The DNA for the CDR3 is TGTGCCAGCACCCAGACCCGGACTAGCGGGACCGGGGAGCTGTTTTTT.

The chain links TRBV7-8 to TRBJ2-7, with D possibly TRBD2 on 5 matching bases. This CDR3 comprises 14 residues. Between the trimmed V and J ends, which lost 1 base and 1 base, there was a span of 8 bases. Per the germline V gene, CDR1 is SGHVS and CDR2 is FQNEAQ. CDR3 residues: CASSLGGESYEQYF. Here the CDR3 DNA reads TGTGCCAGCAGCTTAGGGGGAGAATCCTACGAGCAGTACTTC.

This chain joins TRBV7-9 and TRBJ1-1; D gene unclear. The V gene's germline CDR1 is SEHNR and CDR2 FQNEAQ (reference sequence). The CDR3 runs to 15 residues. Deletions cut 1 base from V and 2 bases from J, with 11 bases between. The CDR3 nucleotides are TGTGCCAGCAGCTTAGACGCGGGTACAAACACTGAAGCTTTCTTT. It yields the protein CASSLDAGTNTEAFF.

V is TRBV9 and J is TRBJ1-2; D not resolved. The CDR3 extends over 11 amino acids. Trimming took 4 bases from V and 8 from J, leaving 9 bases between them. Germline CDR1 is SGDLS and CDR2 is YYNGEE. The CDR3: CASSSQRGYTF. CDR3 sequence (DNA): TGTGCCAGCAGCTCCCAGCGGGGCTACACCTTC.

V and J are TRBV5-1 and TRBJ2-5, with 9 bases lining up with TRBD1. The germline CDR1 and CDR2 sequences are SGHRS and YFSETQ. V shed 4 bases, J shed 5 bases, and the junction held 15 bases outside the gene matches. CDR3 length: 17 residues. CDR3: CASSGKDRGYGVETQYF. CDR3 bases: TGCGCCAGCAGCGGAAAGGACAGGGGCTACGGAGTGGAGACCCAGTACTTC.

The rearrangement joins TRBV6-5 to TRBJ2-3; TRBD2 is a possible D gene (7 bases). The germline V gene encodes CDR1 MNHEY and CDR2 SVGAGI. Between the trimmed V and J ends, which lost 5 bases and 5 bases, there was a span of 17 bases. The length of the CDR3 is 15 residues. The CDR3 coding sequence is TGTGCCAGCAGTCTGGGGGGGCCCAGCGGAGATACGCAGTATTTT. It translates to CASSLGGPSGDTQYF.

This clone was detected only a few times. The CDR3 sequence is CASSPVSMGKGQFF. In DNA form, the CDR3 reads TGTGCCAGCTCACCAGTGTCGATGGGCAAAGGGCAGTTCTTC. V and J are TRBV18 and TRBJ2-1; D gene ambiguous. Germline loops: CDR1 KGHSH, CDR2 LQKENI. Between the trimmed V and J ends, which lost 2 bases and 12 bases, there was a span of 17 bases. This CDR3 spans 14 amino acids.

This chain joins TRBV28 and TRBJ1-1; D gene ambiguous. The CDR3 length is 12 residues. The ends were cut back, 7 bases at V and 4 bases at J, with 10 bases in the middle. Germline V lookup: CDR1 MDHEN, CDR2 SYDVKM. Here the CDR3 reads CASTSTGTEAFF. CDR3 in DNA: TGTGCCAGCACCAGCACGGGCACTGAAGCTTTCTTT.

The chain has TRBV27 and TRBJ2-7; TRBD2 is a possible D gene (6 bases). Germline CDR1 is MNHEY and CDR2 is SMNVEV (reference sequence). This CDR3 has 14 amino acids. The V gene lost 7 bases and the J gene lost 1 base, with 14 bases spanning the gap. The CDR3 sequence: CASTPHAGSYEQYF. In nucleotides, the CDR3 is TGTGCCAGCACCCCCCACGCGGGGTCCTACGAGCAGTACTTC.

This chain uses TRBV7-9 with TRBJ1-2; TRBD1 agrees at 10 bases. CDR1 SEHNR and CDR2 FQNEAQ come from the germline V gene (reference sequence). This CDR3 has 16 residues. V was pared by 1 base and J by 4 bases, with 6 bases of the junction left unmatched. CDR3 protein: CASSLGQGARAYGYTF. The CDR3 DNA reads TGTGCCAGCAGCTTAGGACAGGGGGCGCGGGCCTATGGCTACACCTTC.